This TCR beta chain is drawn from a study of blood T cells in healthy people across ages (dated by TCRdb to between 2015 and 2017). Background on the whole study: In model experiments, template switching captured roughly one uniquely barcoded TCR beta cDNA molecule for every two T cells. To track age-related changes in TCR beta repertoire diversity, the study relied on deep sequencing normalized with unique cDNA molecular identifiers. The donors were divided into four age groups: young (average 16 years), middle-aged (approximately 41), aged (approximately 59) and long-lived (about 80). Donors of different ages were randomly distributed across sequencing lanes to avoid experimental bias. The study analyzed two additional independent replicas of 1 million unique cDNA reads from the same blood draw for two donors, one aged 18 to 30 and one aged 80 or older.

The roughly 39 donors, aged 6 to 90 years, were systemically healthy Caucasian individuals from Russia. About 10 milliliters of peripheral blood were collected from each donor into EDTA-treated Vacutainer tubes. Ficoll-Paque density-gradient centrifugation was used to isolate PBMCs, with at least 6.5 million per sample. Total RNA, at least 5 micrograms per sample, was extracted from PBMCs with Trizol reagent. The percentages of naive CD45RAhigh/CD27high T cells were determined by flow cytometry on a PBMC aliquot from every donor. What the research found in general, with its limitations: Because the CMV infection status of the donors was unknown, age-related changes in expanded clonotypes may potentially have been confounded. Observed TCR beta diversity correlated strongly with the percentage of naive T cells measured by flow cytometry. Since profiling was done on bulk unsorted PBMCs, naive and antigen-experienced compartments could not be conclusively compared. Estimates of total diversity based on one million sequenced T cells were considered lower bounds and underestimates. Compared with the aged group, the long-lived group had more naive CD4+ T cells, fewer expanded clones and increased TCR diversity, a pattern suggesting age selection. As age increased, observed TCR beta diversity per million T cells dropped in a roughly linear way, and a significant reduction was already evident by age around 41.

The CDR3 spans 17 residues, from the cysteine through the phenylalanine. This entry keeps only the CDR3 DNA: 51 bases, framed from base 1. Looking up the germline V gene yields CDR1 MDHEN and CDR2 SYDVKM. Germline trimming: 6 bases from V, 8 bases from J; junction bases outside gene matches: 18. Regarding this clonotype: This receptor's antigen is unknown. Qualities for individual bases were not recorded, and no much larger clone is one base off.

The library was built by means of 5' RACE. Sequenced on an Illumina HiSeq 2500. A second PCR of about 6 to 12 cycles was performed with a sample-barcoded 5' primer and a J-beta primer mix. Each TCR beta cDNA molecule received a unique molecular identifier from a template-switch 5' adaptor carrying 12 random nucleotides. Each sample yielded at least 3 million CDR3-containing paired-end reads. All of the RNA was converted into first-strand cDNA using the Mint cDNA synthesis kit, with a TRBC-specific oligonucleotide serving as the primer. Following uracil-DNA glycosylase treatment, all cDNA underwent a first 18-cycle PCR with the universal primers M1SS and BC2_uni_R. In the source study's methods: Each sample was normalized by randomly selecting 1 million high-quality reads, each carrying a distinct molecular identifier. Instead of being binned into consensus sequences, reads that shared molecular identifiers were thrown out. MiTCR, set to a Q25 quality threshold and the strictest error-elimination algorithm, was used for CDR3 identification, clonotype clustering and error correction. A nonparametric unseen species model with Euler transformation was used to estimate lower-bound total TCR beta diversity. Clones were called with MiXCR by TCRdb after fastp trimmed the public reads at Q25, and only in-frame beta chains were retained. Merged by CDR3 protein, the rows form single entries marked with the most common genes and DNA. For this entry, the V and J calls and clone size follow TCRdb and not the study's own pipeline. The sample yields approximately 1,000,000 distinct CDR3 sequences; 45% were counted once. The ten most abundant clones make up about 19% of the sample.

Material: blood. The V and J segments used are TRBV28 and TRBJ1-4, with 7 bases matching TRBD1. This sequence originates from a woman between 55 and 75 years old in good health. Here the CDR3 is given as CASSKSYRDSLFEKLFF. In nucleotides, the sequence is TGTGCCAGCAGCAAAAGTTACCGGGACAGTCTATTCGAAAAACTGTTTTTT.